This paragraph covers one TCR beta chain sequence. Its antigen is as yet unknown. Trimming cost V 0 bases and J 0 bases, with 14 bases left between them. The CDR3 consists of 17 residues. The V gene's germline CDR1 is SGHRS and CDR2 YFSETQ. Using immunoSEQ multiplex PCR, the repertoire was profiled, and TCRdb retains in-frame clones only, with some absent. Among over a million clones, around 97% were seen once, and the ten largest hold roughly 1.1%. The record originates from a study of shared clonotypes between healthy human individuals. Findings of the study overall: Among the subsets, naive ones generally showed larger estimated richness than memory ones.

This sequence was found in a man aged 25-45 years in good health. The chain uses TRBV5-1 and TRBJ2-3; D might be TRBD2 (5 bases). Sequencing used naive CD4+ T cells sorted from blood. Subset noted: CD45RA+ positively selected. CDR3: CASSLDPSGPSTDTQYF. The CDR3 nucleotides are TGCGCCAGCAGCTTGGACCCAAGCGGACCTAGCACAGATACGCAGTATTTT.